What follows are 10 T cell receptor beta chains derived from one specimen sequenced in a study of beta chain features in type 1 diabetes. Study-wide results and limits: All four CD4+ subsets from Type 1 diabetes patients carried moderately but significantly shorter TCRB CDR3s.

No cognate antigen is known for these TCRs. The sequenced template was cDNA made from the entire isolated RNA. The repertoire was sequenced with immunoSEQ multiplex PCR; TCRdb's copy has only in-frame clones and lacks some. Altogether 640,000 or so clones are present, about an eighth being singletons, with the ten largest covering 0.022%. The sequenced material came from naive CD4+ T cells from blood. These receptor sequences come from a man between 18 and 35 years old with type 1 diabetes.

This clone was recorded a few times. The CDR3 protein is CASSDPGAGATYEQYF. The CDR3, as DNA: TGTGCCAGCAGTGACCCCGGAGCGGGGGCCACCTACGAGCAGTACTTC. The chain employs TRBV25-1 and TRBJ2-7, with 8 nucleotides matching TRBD2. With 3 bases clipped from V and 2 bases from J, the junction kept 9 bases outside the gene matches. This CDR3 has 16 amino acids. The germline V gene has CDR1 MGHDK and CDR2 SYGVNS.

The chain links TRBV6-1 to TRBJ2-5, with 11 bases fitting TRBD2. CDR1 and CDR2 (germline): MNHNS, SASEGT. The V segment lost 5 bases and the J segment 5 bases; nucleotides outside the gene matches: 7. CDR3 length equals 15 residues. The CDR3 spells CASSSTSGGWETQYF. The CDR3 nucleotides read TGTGCCAGCAGTTCAACTAGCGGGGGTTGGGAGACCCAGTACTTC.

CDR3 residues: CASRIQETQYF. The CDR3 bases are TGTGCCAGCAGAATACAAGAGACCCAGTACTTC. The chain has TRBV27 and TRBJ2-5; no definite D call. The CDR3 totals 11 residues. Germline V lookup: CDR1 MNHEY, CDR2 SMNVEV (reference sequence). V lost 6 bases, J lost 2 bases, and 4 bases lay in between.

This clone was seen a few times. The chain links TRBV10-1 to TRBJ1-1, with D maybe TRBD1 (5 bases). V lost 4 bases to trimming and J lost 0 bases, with 6 bases between them. CDR1 is WNHNN, CDR2 SYGVQD, per germline (reference sequence). The CDR3 runs to 13 residues. CDR3 protein: CASSGQLNTEAFF. CDR3 sequence (DNA): TGCGCCAGCAGTGGACAGTTGAACACTGAAGCTTTCTTT.

The CDR3 here is CTSSQLKRGGSQETQYF. CDR3 nucleotide sequence: TGCACCAGCAGCCAATTAAAACGGGGGGGGAGCCAAGAGACCCAGTACTTC. J is TRBJ2-5 and V is TRBV1; TRBD2 is taken as the D call from the table, unchecked against the DNA. TRBV1 is described as a pseudogene. The CDR3 covers 17 residues.

The chain couples TRBV5-1 to TRBJ2-2, with D perhaps TRBD1 (6 bases). Per germline, CDR1 SGHRS and CDR2 YFSETQ. V shed 6 bases and J shed 2 bases, with 14 bases lying between them. This CDR3 region has 15 residues. CDR3 bases: TGCGCCAGCACACGACAGGCGAGTAACACCGGGGAGCTGTTTTTT. It translates to CASTRQASNTGELFF.

The chain has TRBV25-1 and TRBJ1-2; D is uncertain. Trimming removed 10 bases at V and 2 bases at J, with 11 bases between. CDR3 length: 12 amino acids. Germline CDR1 and CDR2: MGHDK and SYGVNS. The CDR3 reads CATSWKNYGYTF. In DNA, the CDR3 is TGTGCCACCTCGTGGAAGAACTATGGCTACACCTTC.

The V call is TRBV30, the J call TRBJ2-1, with 8 positions matching TRBD1. This CDR3 spans 12 amino acids. Losses at the gene ends were 5 bases for V and 11 bases for J; bases not matched to a gene: 8. CDR1 and CDR2 (germline): GTSNPN, SVGIG (reference sequence). The CDR3 protein is CAWDGQGGQQFF. The DNA of the CDR3 is TGTGCCTGGGATGGACAGGGAGGACAGCAGTTCTTC.

This clone was recorded a few times. This chain uses TRBV7-3 with TRBJ2-7; D is undetermined. This CDR3 is 10 amino acids long. Trimming stripped 1 base from V and 6 bases from J, with 1 base between. Germline assignment: CDR1 SGHTA and CDR2 FQGTGA. Here the CDR3 DNA reads TGTGCCAGCAGCTTAAGCGAGCAGTACTTC. Encoded protein: CASSLSEQYF.

V and J are TRBV27 and TRBJ2-3, with D tentatively TRBD2 (7 bases). V dropped 3 bases and J dropped 2 bases, with 9 bases sitting between them. Germline loops: CDR1 MNHEY, CDR2 SMNVEV (reference sequence). The CDR3 extends over 14 amino acids. For the CDR3, the DNA is TGTGCCAGCAGTTTGGGGGGGCTCACAGATACGCAGTATTTT. This codes for CASSLGGLTDTQYF.